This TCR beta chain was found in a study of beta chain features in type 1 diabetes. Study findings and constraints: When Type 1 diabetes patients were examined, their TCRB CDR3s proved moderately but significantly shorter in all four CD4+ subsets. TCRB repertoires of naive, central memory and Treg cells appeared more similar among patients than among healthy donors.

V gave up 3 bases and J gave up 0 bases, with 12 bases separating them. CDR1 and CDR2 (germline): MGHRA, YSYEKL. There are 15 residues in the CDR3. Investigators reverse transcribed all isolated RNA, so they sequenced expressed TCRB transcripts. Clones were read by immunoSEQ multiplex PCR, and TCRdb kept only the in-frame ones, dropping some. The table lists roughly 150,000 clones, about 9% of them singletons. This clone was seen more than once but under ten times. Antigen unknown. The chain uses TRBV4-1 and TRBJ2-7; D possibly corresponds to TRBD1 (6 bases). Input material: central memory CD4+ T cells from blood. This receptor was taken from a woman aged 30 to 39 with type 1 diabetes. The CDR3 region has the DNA TGCGCCAGCAGCCAGCCTGGACAGCACTCCTACGAGCAGTACTTC. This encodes CASSQPGQHSYEQYF.